This is a list of T cell receptor beta chains from one sample in a study of neurological immune-mediated disorders. One entry per CDR3 protein results from TCRdb running MiXCR on the 5' RACE reads. The table lists tens of thousands of distinct CDR3 sequences, roughly 4.8% of them singletons, with around 3.4% in the top ten. Sequenced material: PBMCs. The receptors come from a woman aged 50 to 60 with multiple sclerosis. Each CDR3 is given with its conserved first and last residue. The order of the fields is clone size, V gene, J gene, D gene, CDR3 protein, CDR3 DNA. A D gene is named only where the DNA matches it firmly. Expanded clones are given a class, and other clones once, few, many or no size at all.

many,TRBV7-9,TRBJ2-1,TRBD1,CASSPRDRGTNEQFF,TGTGCCAGCAGCCCCCGGGACAGGGGGACGAATGAGCAGTTCTTC
NA,TRBV6-5,TRBJ1-6,TRBD1,CASSWGQGYSPLNF,TGTGCCAGCAGCTGGGGACAGGGGTATTCACCCCTCAACTTT
NA,TRBV7-9,TRBJ2-3,NA,CASSLIGARPLYQAQYF,TGTGCCAGCAGCTTAATCGGGGCACGGCCCCTATACCAAGCGCAGTATTTT
few,TRBV30,TRBJ1-1,NA,CACTRTNTEAFF,TGTGCCTGTACCCGAACGAACACTGAAGCTTTCTTT
many,TRBV20-1,TRBJ1-5,NA,CSARDDGTRGGNQPQHF,TGCAGTGCTAGAGATGACGGGACACGGGGAGGCAATCAGCCCCAGCATTTT
many,TRBV12-3/TRBV12-4,TRBJ2-5,TRBD2,CASSFSGGPPGNQYF,TGTGCCAGCAGTTTTAGCGGGGGTCCCCCGGGGAACCAGTACTTC
many,TRBV7-2,TRBJ2-5,NA,CASSFGRQETQYF,TGTGCCAGCAGCTTTGGCAGGCAAGAGACCCAGTACTTC
many,TRBV10-3,TRBJ2-5,TRBD1,CAISESTGAETQYF,TGTGCCATCAGTGAGTCGACAGGGGCGGAGACCCAGTACTTC
NA,TRBV7-9,TRBJ2-7,NA,CASSSPGTYNYEQYF,TGTGCCAGCAGCTCGCCCGGGACGTACAACTACGAGCAGTACTTC
NA,TRBV7-2,TRBJ2-5,NA,CASSLMGSQETQYF,TGTGCCAGCAGCTTAATGGGTTCCCAAGAGACCCAGTACTTC
NA,TRBV5-1,TRBJ1-5,TRBD1,CASSDGQGTNQPQNF,TGCGCCAGCAGCGATGGACAGGGCACCAATCAGCCCCAGAATTTT
few,TRBV6-2/TRBV6-3,TRBJ2-3,TRBD2,CASSYRTSYATQYF,TGTGCCAGCAGTTACAGGACTAGCTATGCTACGCAGTATTTT
few,TRBV11-2,TRBJ1-5,NA,CASSLGRENNQPQHF,TGTGCCAGCAGCTTGGGCAGGGAGAACAATCAGCCCCAGCATTTT
many,TRBV7-6,TRBJ2-3,NA,CASSHRRTDTQYF,TGTGCCAGCAGCCATCGGAGGACAGATACGCAGTATTTT
many,TRBV9,TRBJ2-1,NA,CASSAPGRYEQFF,TGTGCCAGCAGCGCCCCCGGGAGATATGAGCAGTTCTTC
many,TRBV10-3,TRBJ1-5,TRBD1,CAISEGAGGYQPQHF,TGTGCCATCAGTGAGGGCGCAGGGGGATATCAGCCCCAGCATTTT
NA,TRBV10-3,TRBJ1-5,NA,CAISEFPPSSNQPQNF,TGTGCCATCAGTGAGTTCCCTCCTAGCAGCAATCAGCCCCAGAATTTT
few,TRBV29-1,TRBJ2-6,NA,CSASASGANVLTF,TGCAGTGCGTCCGCCTCTGGGGCCAACGTCCTGACTTTC
many,TRBV20-1,TRBJ1-1,NA,CSAGTYTEAFF,TGCAGTGCTGGGACCTACACTGAAGCTTTCTTT
many,TRBV15,TRBJ2-7,TRBD1,CATSRDRGLYEQYF,TGTGCCACCAGCAGAGACAGGGGGCTCTACGAGCAGTACTTC
many,TRBV7-2,TRBJ2-5,NA,CASSFWEEETQYF,TGTGCCAGCAGCTTCTGGGAGGAAGAGACCCAGTACTTC
few,TRBV20-1,TRBJ1-1,NA,CSASVAGTNTEAFF,TGCAGTGCTAGTGTGGCGGGGACGAACACTGAAGCTTTCTTT
many,TRBV29-1,TRBJ2-7,NA,CSGGSSYEQYF,TGCAGCGGGGGGTCGTCCTACGAGCAGTACTTC
many,TRBV7-8,TRBJ2-4,NA,CASSSLRGQNIQYF,TGTGCCAGCAGCTCCCTCCGGGGTCAAAACATTCAGTACTTC
many,TRBV6-5,TRBJ2-1,TRBD2,CASSPTLAGAYNEQFF,TGTGCCAGCAGTCCCACCCTAGCGGGGGCGTACAATGAGCAGTTCTTC
many,TRBV12-3/TRBV12-4,TRBJ2-1,NA,CASREGVGEQFF,TGTGCCAGCAGAGAGGGCGTGGGTGAGCAGTTCTTC
many,TRBV7-2,TRBJ2-2,NA,CASSLGRDIRPPGELFF,TGTGCCAGCAGCTTAGGAAGGGACATCCGTCCCCCCGGGGAGCTGTTTTTT
few,TRBV20-1,TRBJ1-5,NA,CSAGRQVLDQPQNF,TGCAGTGCTGGGAGACAGGTACTCGATCAGCCCCAGAATTTT
many,TRBV3-1,TRBJ2-7,TRBD1,CASSQAGDRAHEQYF,TGTGCCAGCAGCCAAGCTGGGGACAGGGCCCACGAGCAGTACTTC
many,TRBV7-2,TRBJ2-1,TRBD2,CASSLGLAGGRGLREQFF,TGTGCCAGCAGCTTAGGGCTAGCGGGGGGCCGGGGGCTTCGCGAGCAGTTCTTC
many,TRBV28,TRBJ2-5,TRBD2,CASSLSGREETQYF,TGTGCCAGCAGTTTATCAGGGAGGGAAGAGACCCAGTACTTC
many,TRBV11-3,TRBJ2-3,NA,CASSLEGSLTDTQYF,TGTGCCAGCAGCTTAGAGGGGAGCCTGACAGATACGCAGTATTTT
few,TRBV29-1,TRBJ1-5,NA,CSVGEGAGMPQHF,TGCAGCGTTGGGGAAGGGGCGGGGATGCCCCAGCATTTT
many,TRBV24-1,TRBJ2-1,NA,CATSPGRLSAYNEQFF,TGTGCCACCAGTCCCGGCAGACTCTCGGCCTACAATGAGCAGTTCTTC
few,TRBV7-2,TRBJ1-5,NA,CASSLGERPNQPQHF,TGTGCCAGCAGCCTAGGGGAACGGCCCAATCAGCCCCAGCATTTT
few,TRBV14,TRBJ2-4,TRBD1,CASSLDQGAVNIQYF,TGTGCCAGCAGCCTAGACCAGGGGGCAGTTAACATTCAGTACTTC
many,TRBV20-1,TRBJ1-6,TRBD1,CSAPDRNPNSPLHF,TGCAGTGCACCGGACAGGAACCCCAATTCACCCCTCCACTTT
many,TRBV2,TRBJ2-3,NA,CASRRGFRDTQYF,TGTGCCAGCCGTAGGGGGTTCAGAGATACGCAGTATTTT
many,TRBV3-1,TRBJ1-4,NA,CASSNRVSNEKLFF,TGTGCCAGCAGTAACAGGGTGTCTAATGAAAAACTGTTTTTT
many,TRBV20-1,TRBJ2-7,NA,CSAREGGFSYEQYF,TGCAGTGCTAGAGAAGGGGGGTTCTCCTACGAGCAGTACTTC
many,TRBV5-1,TRBJ1-2,NA,CASSDTERAGGYTF,TGCGCCAGCAGCGATACAGAGCGGGCGGGTGGCTACACCTTC
many,TRBV5-6,TRBJ2-5,NA,CASSFSKETQYF,TGTGCCAGCAGCTTTTCGAAAGAGACCCAGTACTTC
many,TRBV7-9,TRBJ2-7,NA,CASAGHDSYEQYF,TGTGCCAGCGCTGGGCACGACTCCTACGAGCAGTACTTC
NA,TRBV5-1,TRBJ1-1,NA,CANSLVRGAEAFF,TGCGCCAACAGCTTGGTTCGGGGTGCTGAAGCTTTCTTT
many,TRBV20-1,TRBJ2-1,TRBD2,CSAISGEISYNEQFF,TGCAGTGCGATTAGCGGGGAAATCTCCTACAATGAGCAGTTCTTC
NA,TRBV6-1,TRBJ1-6,NA,CVSSADAYSPLNF,TGTGTCAGCAGTGCGGACGCCTATTCACCCCTCAACTTT